These T cell receptor beta chains were read from a single sample in a study of graft-versus-host responses after intestinal transplantation. TCRdb keeps only in-frame clones here, not all; method: immunoSEQ multiplex PCR. This table holds more than 80,000 clones, roughly nine tenths found once. These receptors' targets are unknown. The sequencing here drew on unstimulated CD4+ T cells sorted from spleen or lymph node cells, taken before intestinal transplant. These TCRs come from a human donor who received an intestinal transplant. Each CDR3 is given with its conserved first and last residue. The D gene is left open where the match is weak. Not every row has a clone size; where given, it reads once, few, many or a size class.

abundance,v_gene,j_gene,d_gene,CDR3nt,CDR3aa
.,TRBV7-9,TRBJ2-7,TRBD1,TGTGCCAGCAGCCCACAGAGGACAGGGCGGGTATACTACGAGCAGTACTTC,CASSPQRTGRVYYEQYF
.,TRBV5-6,TRBJ2-7,.,TGTGCCAGCAGCCCAAACCAACCGGGACAAGGCTACGAGCAGTACTTC,CASSPNQPGQGYEQYF
.,TRBV9,TRBJ1-3,TRBD1,TGTGCCAGCAACAGGGGAGAATCAAACACCATATATTTT,CASNRGESNTIYF
.,TRBV7-9,TRBJ2-7,.,TGTGCCAGCAGCTTCAGAGACAGAGAACGCTACGAGCAGTACTTC,CASSFRDRERYEQYF
.,TRBV28,TRBJ2-3,TRBD2,TGTGCCAGCAGATCCCATAGCGGGCGGGGAAATACGCAGTATTTT,CASRSHSGRGNTQYF
.,TRBV19,TRBJ1-4,.,TGTGCCAGTAGTATGTGGCCGATTAATGAAAAACTGTTTTTT,CASSMWPINEKLFF
.,TRBV27,TRBJ2-2,TRBD1,TGTGCCAGCAGTTTAACCCGGACAGGGTGGTCCGGGGAGCTGTTTTTT,CASSLTRTGWSGELFF
once,TRBV7-2,TRBJ1-4,TRBD1,TGTGCCAGCAGCCCGAACAGGGGGCGAGATGAAAAACTGTTTTTT,CASSPNRGRDEKLFF
.,TRBV6-6,TRBJ2-2,.,TGTGCCAGCAGCCGTACCGGGGGATTGAACACCGGGGAGCTGTTTTTT,CASSRTGGLNTGELFF
.,TRBV11-1,TRBJ1-3,.,TGTGCCAGCAGCGCCCGGGGGTCTGGAAACACCATATATTTT,CASSARGSGNTIYF
.,TRBV2,TRBJ1-2,.,TGTGCCAGCAGTGGACAGTCCCTTAACTATGGCTACACCTTC,CASSGQSLNYGYTF
.,TRBV7-9,TRBJ2-7,.,TGTGCCAGCAGCTACCTGACGGGGGGCGAATTCAACGAGCAGTACTTC,CASSYLTGGEFNEQYF
.,TRBV7-9,TRBJ2-6,TRBD1,TGTGCCAGCAGCCAGCCCCCGGGACAGCCAATCTCTGGGGCCAACGTCCTGACTTTC,CASSQPPGQPISGANVLTF
once,TRBV30,TRBJ2-7,.,TGTGCCTGGAGCGAAACAGTCAGGGTCTACGAGCAGTACTTC,CAWSETVRVYEQYF
.,TRBV5-4,TRBJ1-2,TRBD1,TGTGCCAGCAGCGTTGACAGGGAAGGCTACACCTTC,CASSVDREGYTF
once,TRBV7-3,TRBJ2-3,TRBD2,TGTGCCAGCAGTTCCTTCGGCGGGAGGGATCACACAGATACGCAGTATTTT,CASSSFGGRDHTDTQYF
.,TRBV5-4,TRBJ2-1,.,TGTGCCAGCAGCTTGGAGACGGGGGAGGTGTACAATGAGCAGTTCTTC,CASSLETGEVYNEQFF
once,TRBV19,TRBJ2-7,.,TGTGCCAGTACATCTCAGGGTGCTGGCCCCTACGAGCAGTACTTC,CASTSQGAGPYEQYF
.,TRBV19,TRBJ2-2,.,TGTGCCAGTAGTCCCCCATCCCCCGGGGAGCTGTTTTTT,CASSPPSPGELFF
.,TRBV6-1,TRBJ2-2,TRBD1,TGTGCCAGCAGTGCACTTCCCCCGGGACAGGGAGCCACCGGGGAGCTGTTTTTT,CASSALPPGQGATGELFF
.,TRBV27,TRBJ1-2,TRBD1,TGTGCCAGCAGTTTTCGACAGGGCGGCGGCTACACCTTC,CASSFRQGGGYTF
.,TRBV7-3,TRBJ2-3,.,TGTGCCAGCAGCTCCGGCACAGATACGCAGTATTTT,CASSSGTDTQYF
.,TRBV30,TRBJ2-7,TRBD1,TGTGCCTCGACTACAGGGACAGGGCAGCAGTACTTC,CASTTGTGQQYF
.,TRBV5-1,TRBJ2-1,TRBD2,TGCGCCAGCAGCTCAACTAGCGGTTTCTACAATGAGCAGTTCTTC,CASSSTSGFYNEQFF
.,TRBV6-1,TRBJ2-7,TRBD2,TGTGCCAGCAGTGGACTAGCGGGAGGGCCTTTATCCTACGAGCAGTACTTC,CASSGLAGGPLSYEQYF
.,TRBV27,TRBJ2-7,TRBD1,TGTGCCAGCAGACGGACAGGGTCCACCTACGAGCAGTACTTC,CASRRTGSTYEQYF
.,TRBV7-9,TRBJ2-7,.,TGTGCCAGCAGCCCCTTTCAAACAGGGCCTTACGAGCAGTACTTC,CASSPFQTGPYEQYF
.,TRBV5-1,TRBJ1-1,.,TGCGCCAGCGGTACTCAGGGTAACACTGAAGCTTTCTTT,CASGTQGNTEAFF
.,TRBV2,TRBJ1-2,TRBD1,TGTGCCAGCAGTACAGGGGGCTCCTATGGCTACACCTTC,CASSTGGSYGYTF
.,TRBV6-1,TRBJ1-5,TRBD1,TGTGCCAGCAGGGGACAGCCCAATCAGCCCCAGCATTTT,CASRGQPNQPQHF
once,TRBV19,TRBJ1-2,TRBD1,TGTGCCAGTAGTCCAGGGACAGGGCCTTATGGCTACACCTTC,CASSPGTGPYGYTF
.,TRBV6-1,TRBJ2-7,.,TGTGCCAGCAGTGAAATGGGGCTGAACACCTACGAGCAGTACTTC,CASSEMGLNTYEQYF
.,TRBV4-1,TRBJ2-7,.,TGCGCCAGCAGCCAAGCTGCGTCTGGCGAGCAGTACTTC,CASSQAASGEQYF
.,TRBV6-6,TRBJ2-7,TRBD2,TGTGCCAGCAGTTACCGCCCTAGCGGGGGGTTAGACGAGCAGTACTTC,CASSYRPSGGLDEQYF
.,TRBV7-3,TRBJ2-1,TRBD1,TGTGCCAGCAGCTTAGGGACAGGGGTATGGGAGCAGTTCTTC,CASSLGTGVWEQFF
.,TRBV29-1,TRBJ2-1,TRBD1,TGCAGCGCCAGAGTTGACAGGGTAGGAGAGCAGTTCTTC,CSARVDRVGEQFF
.,TRBV2,TRBJ1-2,TRBD1,TGTGCCAGCAGTGATTTAAACGGACCGGGACAGAGGCAGGTGGCTTACGGCTACACCTTC,CASSDLNGPGQRQVAYGYTF
.,TRBV10-3,TRBJ2-7,TRBD1,TGTGCCATCAGTGAGGACAGGGCGCGGGAGCAGTACTTC,CAISEDRAREQYF
.,TRBV20-1,TRBJ1-1,.,TGCAGTGAACGCGGGGACACTGAAGCTTTCTTT,CSERGDTEAFF
.,TRBV27,TRBJ2-4,.,TGTGCCAGCAGTTTATCTGGTAGCCCGGTAGCCAAAAACATTCAGTACTTC,CASSLSGSPVAKNIQYF
.,TRBV2,TRBJ2-3,.,TGTGCCAGCAGTGAAGCGGGACTTGGCACAGATACGCAGTATTTT,CASSEAGLGTDTQYF
.,TRBV5-1,TRBJ2-7,TRBD1,TGCGCCAGCAGCTTGGGACAGGGTACCCGCGAGCAGTACTTC,CASSLGQGTREQYF
.,TRBV2,TRBJ1-5,TRBD1,TGTGCCAGCACTGACTCCGGGACAGGGATCAATTATAGCAATCAGCCCCAGCATTTT,CASTDSGTGINYSNQPQHF
.,TRBV19,TRBJ2-1,TRBD2,TGTGCCAGTAGTACCGGACTAGCGGCAAAACTCTCCAACTCCTACAATGAGCAGTTCTTC,CASSTGLAAKLSNSYNEQFF